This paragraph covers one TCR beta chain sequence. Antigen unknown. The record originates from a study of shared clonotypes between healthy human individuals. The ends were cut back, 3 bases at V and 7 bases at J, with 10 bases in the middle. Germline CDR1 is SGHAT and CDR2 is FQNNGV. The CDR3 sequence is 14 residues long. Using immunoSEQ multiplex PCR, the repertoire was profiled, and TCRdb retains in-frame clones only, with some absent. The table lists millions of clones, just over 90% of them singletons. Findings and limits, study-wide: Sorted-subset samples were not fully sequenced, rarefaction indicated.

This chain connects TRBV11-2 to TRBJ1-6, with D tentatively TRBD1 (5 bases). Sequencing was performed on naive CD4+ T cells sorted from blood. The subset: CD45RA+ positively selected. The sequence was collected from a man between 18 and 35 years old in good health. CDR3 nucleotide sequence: TGTGCCAGCAGCTTGCGGGGCCCGAATTCACCCCTCCACTTT. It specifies CASSLRGPNSPLHF. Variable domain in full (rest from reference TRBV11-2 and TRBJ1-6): EAGVAQSPRYKIIEKRQSVAFWCNPISGHATLYWYQQILGQGPKLLIQFQNNGVVDDSQLPKDRFSAERLKGVDSTLKIQPAKLEDSAVYLCASSLRGPNSPLHFGNGTRLTVT.